This TCR beta chain is drawn from a study of T cell responses to AZD1222 COVID-19 vaccine (dated by TCRdb to the early 2020s). For the wider study: TCR sequencing covered about 230 trial participants: 207 given two doses of AZD1222 and approximately 26 given two doses of MenACWY control vaccine. Trial participants were enrolled into age subgroups of 18-55, 56-69 and 70-plus years, which contained roughly 140, 27 and 60 TCR-sequenced participants, respectively.

In light of the paper, this sample's time point label describes: about 28 days (+/-7) after the second vaccine dose. AZD1222 recipients given second doses at about 4 weeks or at about 12 weeks were pooled, since spike-specific TCR depth and breadth were not found to differ between the two schedules. Vaccinee samples were obtained from the UK trials COV001 and COV002, which included a single-blind randomized controlled phase 2/3 trial of AZD1222 (ChAdOx1 nCoV-19) in healthy adults. For TCRbeta chain sequencing, PBMC samples were collected from trial participants at day 0 and at day 28 after the second dose. CDR1 SGHRS and CDR2 YFSETQ are derived from the germline V gene. V is trimmed back by 0 bases and J by 7 bases, and the junction contains 5 bases that no gene match accounts for. Including cysteine and phenylalanine, the CDR3 has 15 amino acids. Only the CDR3 region is kept as DNA, spanning 45 bases read in frame from base 1.

Overall results and qualifications from the work: Because no day 14 peak-response samples were available, the repertoires could be characterized only after the peak T cell response. Conclusions about previously exposed vaccinees are limited, since just 6 or 7 AZD1222 recipients were seropositive for SARS-CoV-2 at baseline. In the small 56-69-year group, the increase in depth fell short of significance, most likely because of low power. After two AZD1222 doses, spike-specific TCR breadth and depth were significantly higher than at day 0 and than in MenACWY recipients. The whole spike protein was spanned by vaccine-associated CD4 TCRs, and dominant responses were seen in regions 160-218 and 743-854. Reportedly, almost half of the unique spike-specific TCRs recognized epitopes lying outside the regions that are mutated in the B.1.351 and B.1.1.7 variants. Most participants were white British and females outnumbered males, and the authors suggested that clonal diversity may have been underestimated.

The CDR3 regions of human TCRbeta chains were subjected to immunosequencing. On the study's bioinformatics: TCRs in the repertoires were compared against a reference library of SARS-CoV-2-specific TCRs that had been generated with the MIRA antigen-specificity platform. Breadth meant the fraction of unique TCRs that were SARS-CoV-2-associated, whereas depth meant the fraction of total T cells that were SARS-CoV-2-associated. Using the MIRA data, every spike-specific TCR was mapped to the spike region that the TCR reacted to and assigned to either a CD4 or a CD8 class. Log10-transformed breadth and depth values were compared by one-way ANOVA with Sidak's multiple comparisons tests. Sourced from immuneACCESS, this table was stored by TCRdb with only in-frame sequences that have V and J called. A share of the clones is absent; for the studies checked, an unresolved V gene accounts for under half, and the remainder has no known explanation. V and J calls and clone size follow that table, whereas D and trimming were derived from the DNA. Recorded for this sample are tens of thousands of clones; 90% of them occurred a single time. The top ten hold around 3.4% of the sample.

Points on this clone: The clone's antigen remains unknown. One base away there is no much larger clone; base qualities are not given.

The chain uses TRBV5-1 and TRBJ2-1, with 9 bases in between that match TRBD1. The sequencing used peripheral blood, collected 28 days after the second AZD1222 dose. The TCR originated in an adult who received the AZD1222 COVID-19 vaccine. CDR3 protein: CASSLEQGARNEQFF. The DNA sequence reads TGCGCCAGCAGCTTGGAACAGGGGGCGCGGAATGAGCAGTTCTTC. The entire variable domain, with the stretches around the CDR3 drawn from the reference TRBV5-1 and TRBJ2-1 proteins, is KAGVTQTPRYLIKTRGQQVTLSCSPISGHRSVSWYQQTPGQGLQFLFEYFSETQRNKGNFPGRFSGRQFSNSRSEMNVSTLELGDSALYLCASSLEQGARNEQFFGPGTRLTVL.